This T cell receptor beta chain appears in the sequencing data of a study of blood T cell repertoires in COVID-19. Looking at the study overall: There were acute and convalescent COVID-19 samples, and they came from the United States, Italy and Spain. From T cells, B-cell-depleted T cells, or PBMCs came the material, which was cDNA or gDNA.

Original methodology: Quantification of nucleated cells was approximated via reference gene primer amplification. Some clones are missing from TCRdb's copy, which holds only in-frame ones; the method was immunoSEQ multiplex PCR. Clonal size and the V and J genes are those of that table, whereas D and trimming came from the DNA. The sample lists fewer than 90,000 clones; approximately 90% were seen once. This CDR3 has 16 amino acids. Per the germline V gene, CDR1 is SGHVS and CDR2 is FNYEAQ. Trimming took 4 bases from V and 4 from J; bases not matched to a gene: 7. Material for sequencing was peripheral blood. The source is a male donor with acute or convalescent COVID-19. The rearrangement uses TRBV7-6 and TRBJ2-3, with 11 bases that match TRBD2. CDR3 DNA sequence: TGTGCCAGCAGCTCTTTCGGGACTAGCGGCGCAGATACGCAGTATTTT. Amino acids: CASSSFGTSGADTQYF.